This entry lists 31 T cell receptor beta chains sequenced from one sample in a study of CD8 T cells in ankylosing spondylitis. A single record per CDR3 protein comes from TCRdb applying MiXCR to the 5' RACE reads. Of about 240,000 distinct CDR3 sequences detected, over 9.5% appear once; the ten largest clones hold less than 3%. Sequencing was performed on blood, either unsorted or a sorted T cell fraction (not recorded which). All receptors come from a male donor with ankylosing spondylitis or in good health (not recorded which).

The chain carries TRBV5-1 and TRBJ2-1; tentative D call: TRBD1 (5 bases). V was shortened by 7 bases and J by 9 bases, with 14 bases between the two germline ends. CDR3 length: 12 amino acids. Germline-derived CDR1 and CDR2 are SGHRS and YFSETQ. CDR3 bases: TGCGCCAGCGGCCCGTCGCAGGGTGAGCAGTTCTTC. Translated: CASGPSQGEQFF.

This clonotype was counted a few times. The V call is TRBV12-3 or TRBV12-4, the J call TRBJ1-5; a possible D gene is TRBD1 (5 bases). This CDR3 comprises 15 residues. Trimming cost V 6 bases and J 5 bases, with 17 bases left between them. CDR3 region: CASRGVEDGDQPQHF. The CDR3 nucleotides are TGTGCCAGCAGGGGGGTTGAGGACGGCGATCAGCCCCAGCATTTT.

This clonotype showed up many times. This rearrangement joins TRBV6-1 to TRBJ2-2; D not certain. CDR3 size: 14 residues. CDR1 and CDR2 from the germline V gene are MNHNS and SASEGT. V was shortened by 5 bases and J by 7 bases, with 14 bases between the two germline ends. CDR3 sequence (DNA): TGTGCCAGCAGTCCAACAATGGAAGGCGGGGAGCTGTTTTTT. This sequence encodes CASSPTMEGGELFF.

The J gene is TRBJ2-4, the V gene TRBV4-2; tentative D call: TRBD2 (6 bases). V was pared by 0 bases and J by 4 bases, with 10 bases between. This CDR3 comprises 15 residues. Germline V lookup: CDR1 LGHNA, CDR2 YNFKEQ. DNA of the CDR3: TGTGCCAGCAGCCAAGATGAGGCGGGGAAAAACATTCAGTACTTC. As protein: CASSQDEAGKNIQYF.

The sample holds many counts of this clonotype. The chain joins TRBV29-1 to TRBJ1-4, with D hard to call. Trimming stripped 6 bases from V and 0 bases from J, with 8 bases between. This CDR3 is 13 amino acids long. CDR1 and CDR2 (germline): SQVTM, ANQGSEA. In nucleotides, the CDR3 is TGCAGCGTGTACCTAGCAACTAATGAAAAACTGTTTTTT. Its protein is CSVYLATNEKLFF.

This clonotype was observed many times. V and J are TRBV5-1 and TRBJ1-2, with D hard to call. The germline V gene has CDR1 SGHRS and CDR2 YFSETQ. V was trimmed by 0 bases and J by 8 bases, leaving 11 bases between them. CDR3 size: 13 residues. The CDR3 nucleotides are TGCGCCAGCAGCTTGGGACCCCCGGGGGGCTACACCTTC. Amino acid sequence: CASSLGPPGGYTF.

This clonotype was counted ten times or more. The chain's CDR3 is CSARDQDTGDTEAFF. CDR3 in DNA: TGCAGTGCTAGAGATCAGGACACCGGGGACACTGAAGCTTTCTTT. The chain couples TRBV20-1 to TRBJ1-1; a possible D gene is TRBD1 (5 bases). The CDR3 loop spans 15 amino acids. From germline, CDR1 is DFQATT and CDR2 SNEGSKA (reference sequence). Trimming shortened V by 0 bases and J by 3 bases, and 14 bases separated the two germline ends.

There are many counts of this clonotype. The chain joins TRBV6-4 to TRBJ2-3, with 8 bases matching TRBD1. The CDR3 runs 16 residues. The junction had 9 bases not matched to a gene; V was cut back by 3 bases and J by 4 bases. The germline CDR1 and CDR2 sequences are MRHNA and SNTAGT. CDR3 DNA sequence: TGTGCCAGCAGTGAGAAACGGGACAGGAACCCAGATACGCAGTATTTT. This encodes CASSEKRDRNPDTQYF.

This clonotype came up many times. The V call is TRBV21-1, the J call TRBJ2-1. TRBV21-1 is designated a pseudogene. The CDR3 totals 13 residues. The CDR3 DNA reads TGTGCCAGCCGCTATATGAATTACGATGAGCAGTTCTTC. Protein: CASRYMNYDEQFF.

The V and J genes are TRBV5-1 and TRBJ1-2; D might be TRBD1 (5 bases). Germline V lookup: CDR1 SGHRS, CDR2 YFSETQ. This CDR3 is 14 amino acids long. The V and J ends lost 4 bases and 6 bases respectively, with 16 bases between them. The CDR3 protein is CASSTGTQRDGYTF. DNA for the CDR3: TGCGCCAGCAGCACCGGGACCCAACGGGATGGCTACACCTTC.

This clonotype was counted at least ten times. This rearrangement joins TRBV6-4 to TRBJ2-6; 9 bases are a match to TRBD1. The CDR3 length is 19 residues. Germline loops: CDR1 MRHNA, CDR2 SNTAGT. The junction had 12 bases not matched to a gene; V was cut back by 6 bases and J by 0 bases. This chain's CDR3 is CASSSYGQGIPSGANVLTF. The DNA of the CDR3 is TGTGCCAGCAGCTCCTACGGACAGGGGATCCCCTCTGGGGCCAACGTCCTGACTTTC.

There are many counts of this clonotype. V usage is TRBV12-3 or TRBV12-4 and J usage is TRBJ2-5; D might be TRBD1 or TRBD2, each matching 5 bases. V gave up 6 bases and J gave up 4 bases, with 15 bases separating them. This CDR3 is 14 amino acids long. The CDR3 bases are TGTGCCAGCAGCCACACAGGAGGTCGAGAGACCCAGTACTTC. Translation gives CASSHTGGRETQYF.

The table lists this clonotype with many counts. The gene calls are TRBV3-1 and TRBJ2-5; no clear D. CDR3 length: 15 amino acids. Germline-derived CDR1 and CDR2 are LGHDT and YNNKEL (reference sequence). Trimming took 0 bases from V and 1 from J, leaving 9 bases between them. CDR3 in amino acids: CASSQDQRPQETQYF. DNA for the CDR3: TGTGCCAGCAGCCAAGACCAAAGGCCCCAAGAGACCCAGTACTTC.

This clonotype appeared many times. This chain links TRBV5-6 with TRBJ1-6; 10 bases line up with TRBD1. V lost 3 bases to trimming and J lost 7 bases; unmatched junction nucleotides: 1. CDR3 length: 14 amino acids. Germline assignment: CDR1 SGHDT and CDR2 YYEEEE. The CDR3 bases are TGTGCCAGCAGCTGGGGACAGGGGAATTCACCCCTCCACTTT. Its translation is CASSWGQGNSPLHF. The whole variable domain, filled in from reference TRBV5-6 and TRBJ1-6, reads DAGVTQSPTHLIKTRGQQVTLRCSPKSGHDTVSWYQQALGQGPQFIFQYYEEEERQRGNFPDRFSGHQFPNYSSELNVNALLLGDSALYLCASSWGQGNSPLHFGNGTRLTVT.

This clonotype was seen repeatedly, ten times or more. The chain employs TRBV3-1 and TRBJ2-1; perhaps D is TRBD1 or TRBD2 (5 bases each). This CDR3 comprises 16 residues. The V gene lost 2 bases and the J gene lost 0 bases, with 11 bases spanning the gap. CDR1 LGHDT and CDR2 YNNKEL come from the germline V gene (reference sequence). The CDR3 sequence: CASSQWAGTSYNEQFF. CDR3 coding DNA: TGTGCCAGCAGCCAATGGGCAGGGACCTCCTACAATGAGCAGTTCTTC.

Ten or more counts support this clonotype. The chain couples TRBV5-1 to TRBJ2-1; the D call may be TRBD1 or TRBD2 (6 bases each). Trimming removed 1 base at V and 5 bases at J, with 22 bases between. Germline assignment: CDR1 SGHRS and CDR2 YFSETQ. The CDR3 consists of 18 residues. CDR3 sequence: CASSLQGLPGARDNEQFF. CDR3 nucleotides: TGCGCCAGCAGCTTGCAAGGACTCCCGGGGGCGAGGGACAATGAGCAGTTCTTC.

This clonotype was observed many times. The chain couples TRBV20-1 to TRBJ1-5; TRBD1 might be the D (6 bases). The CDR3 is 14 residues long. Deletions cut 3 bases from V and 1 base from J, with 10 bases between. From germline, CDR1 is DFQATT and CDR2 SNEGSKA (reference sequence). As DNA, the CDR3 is TGCAGTGCTAGGGGGGGCAAGAGCAATCAGCCCCAGCATTTT. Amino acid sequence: CSARGGKSNQPQHF.

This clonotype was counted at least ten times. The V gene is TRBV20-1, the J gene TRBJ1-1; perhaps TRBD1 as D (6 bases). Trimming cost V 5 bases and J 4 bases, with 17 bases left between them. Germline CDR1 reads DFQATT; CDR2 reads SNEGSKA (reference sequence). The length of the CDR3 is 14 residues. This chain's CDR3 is CSAPRGGGGTEAFF. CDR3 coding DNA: TGCAGTGCTCCCAGGGGAGGGGGTGGCACTGAAGCTTTCTTT.

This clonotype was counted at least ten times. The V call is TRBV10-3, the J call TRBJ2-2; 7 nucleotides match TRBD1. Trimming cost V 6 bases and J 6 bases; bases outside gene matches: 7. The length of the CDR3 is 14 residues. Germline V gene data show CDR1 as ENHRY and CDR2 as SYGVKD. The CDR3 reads CAIRADRAAGELFF. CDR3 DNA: TGTGCCATCAGGGCCGACAGGGCCGCCGGGGAGCTGTTTTTT.

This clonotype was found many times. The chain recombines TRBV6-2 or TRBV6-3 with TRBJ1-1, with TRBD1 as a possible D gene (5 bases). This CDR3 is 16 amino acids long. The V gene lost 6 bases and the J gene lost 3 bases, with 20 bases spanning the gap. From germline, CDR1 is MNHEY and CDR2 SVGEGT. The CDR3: CASRLGSRGIYTEAFF. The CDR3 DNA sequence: TGTGCCAGCAGACTCGGTTCCCGGGGGATATACACTGAAGCTTTCTTT.

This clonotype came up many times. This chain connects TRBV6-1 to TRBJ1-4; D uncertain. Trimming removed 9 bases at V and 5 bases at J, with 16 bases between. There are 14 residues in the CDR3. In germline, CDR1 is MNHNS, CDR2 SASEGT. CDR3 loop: CASGRGSGNEKLFF. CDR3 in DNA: TGTGCCAGTGGTCGGGGTTCGGGGAATGAAAAACTGTTTTTT.

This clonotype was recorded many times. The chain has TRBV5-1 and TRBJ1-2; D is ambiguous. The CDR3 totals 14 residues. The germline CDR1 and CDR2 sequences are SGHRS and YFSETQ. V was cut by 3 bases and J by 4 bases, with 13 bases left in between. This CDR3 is CASSSSGMGYGYTF. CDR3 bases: TGCGCCAGCAGCTCCAGTGGAATGGGCTATGGCTACACCTTC.

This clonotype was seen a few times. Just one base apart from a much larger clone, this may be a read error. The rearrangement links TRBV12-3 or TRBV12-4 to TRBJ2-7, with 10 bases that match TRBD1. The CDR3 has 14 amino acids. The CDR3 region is CTSRRQGARWEQYF. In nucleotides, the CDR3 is TGTACCAGCAGACGACAGGGGGCACGGTGGGAGCAGTACTTC.

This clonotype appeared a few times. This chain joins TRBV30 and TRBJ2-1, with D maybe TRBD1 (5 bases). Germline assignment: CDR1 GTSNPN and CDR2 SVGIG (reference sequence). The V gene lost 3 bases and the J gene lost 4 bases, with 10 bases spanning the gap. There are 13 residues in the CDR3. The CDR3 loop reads CAWRHDSYNEQFF. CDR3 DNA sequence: TGTGCCTGGAGGCATGACAGTTACAATGAGCAGTTCTTC.

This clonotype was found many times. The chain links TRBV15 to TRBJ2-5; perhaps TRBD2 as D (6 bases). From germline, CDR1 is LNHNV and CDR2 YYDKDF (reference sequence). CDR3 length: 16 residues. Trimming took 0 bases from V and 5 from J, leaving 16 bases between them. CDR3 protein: CATSRDSGLAGETQYF. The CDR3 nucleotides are TGTGCCACCAGCAGAGATAGCGGCCTGGCGGGGGAGACCCAGTACTTC. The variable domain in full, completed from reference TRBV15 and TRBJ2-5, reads DAMVIQNPRYQVTQFGKPVTLSCSQTLNHNVMYWYQQKSSQAPKLLFHYYDKDFNNEADTPDNFQSRRPNTSFCFLDIRSPGLGDTAMYLCATSRDSGLAGETQYFGPGTRLLVL.

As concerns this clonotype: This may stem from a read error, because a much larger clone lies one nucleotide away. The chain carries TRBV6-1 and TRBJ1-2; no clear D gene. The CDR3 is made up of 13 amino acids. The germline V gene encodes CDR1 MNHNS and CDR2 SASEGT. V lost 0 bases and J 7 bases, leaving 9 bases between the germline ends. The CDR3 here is CASSEALRFGYTF. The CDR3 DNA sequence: TGTGCCAGCAGTGAAGCGCTACGGTTTGGCTACACCTTC.

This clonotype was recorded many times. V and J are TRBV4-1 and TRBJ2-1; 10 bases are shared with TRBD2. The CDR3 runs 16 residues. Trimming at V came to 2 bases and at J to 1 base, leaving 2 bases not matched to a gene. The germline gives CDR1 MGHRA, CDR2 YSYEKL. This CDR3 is CASSQSLAGSYNEQFF. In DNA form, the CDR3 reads TGCGCCAGCAGCCAATCACTAGCGGGATCCTACAATGAGCAGTTCTTC.

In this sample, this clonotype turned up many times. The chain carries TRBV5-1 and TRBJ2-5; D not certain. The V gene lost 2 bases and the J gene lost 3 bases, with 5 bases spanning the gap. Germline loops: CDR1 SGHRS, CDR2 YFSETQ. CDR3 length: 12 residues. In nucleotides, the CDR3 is TGCGCCAGCAGCTTAAACGAAGAGACCCAGTACTTC. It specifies CASSLNEETQYF. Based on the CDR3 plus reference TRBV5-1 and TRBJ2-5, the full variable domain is KAGVTQTPRYLIKTRGQQVTLSCSPISGHRSVSWYQQTPGQGLQFLFEYFSETQRNKGNFPGRFSGRQFSNSRSEMNVSTLELGDSALYLCASSLNEETQYFGPGTRLLVL.

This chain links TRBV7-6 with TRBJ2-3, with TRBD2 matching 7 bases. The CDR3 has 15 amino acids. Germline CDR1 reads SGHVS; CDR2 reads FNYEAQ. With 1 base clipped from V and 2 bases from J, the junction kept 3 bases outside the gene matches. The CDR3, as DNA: TGTGCCAGCAGCTTAGACGGGGGGATCACAGATACGCAGTATTTT. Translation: CASSLDGGITDTQYF.

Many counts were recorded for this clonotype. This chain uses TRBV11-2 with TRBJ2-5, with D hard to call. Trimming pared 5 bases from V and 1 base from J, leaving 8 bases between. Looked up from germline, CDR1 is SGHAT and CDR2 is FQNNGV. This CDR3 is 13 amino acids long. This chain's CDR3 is CASSLAVQETQYF. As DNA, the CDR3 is TGTGCCAGCAGCCTCGCGGTCCAAGAGACCCAGTACTTC.

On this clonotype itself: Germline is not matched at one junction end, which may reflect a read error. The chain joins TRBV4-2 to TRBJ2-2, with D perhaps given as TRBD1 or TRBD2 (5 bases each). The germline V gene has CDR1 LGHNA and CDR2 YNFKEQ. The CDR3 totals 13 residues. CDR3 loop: CASSPGLDGGLFF. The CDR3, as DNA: TGTGCCAGCAGCCCTGGGCTCGATGGGGGGCTGTTTTTT.